One sample yielded the 22 T cell receptor beta chains listed below, sequenced in a study of T-cell reconstitution after alpha-beta-depleted transplantation in children. The library targeted TCRbeta and was prepared with unique molecular identifiers. TCRdb reprocessed the PCR reads via MiXCR and lists one record per CDR3 protein. The data show approximately 300,000 distinct CDR3 sequences, with 10% seen just once and less than 9% held by the top ten. Source: PBMCs, taken before TCRalphabeta/CD19-depleted stem cell transplant. The source is a boy under two years old with acute myeloid leukemia, due to receive a stem cell transplant.

The sample holds many counts of this clonotype. The chain couples TRBV15 to TRBJ2-1; D is unclear. CDR1 and CDR2 (germline): LNHNV, YYDKDF (reference sequence). CDR3 size: 14 residues. The V and J ends lost 0 bases and 7 bases respectively, with 10 bases between them. The DNA of the CDR3 is TGTGCCACCAGCAGAGATCTGGGTGAAAATGAGCAGTTCTTC. Translation: CATSRDLGENEQFF. Combining the CDR3 with reference TRBV15 and TRBJ2-1 gives the whole variable domain DAMVIQNPRYQVTQFGKPVTLSCSQTLNHNVMYWYQQKSSQAPKLLFHYYDKDFNNEADTPDNFQSRRPNTSFCFLDIRSPGLGDTAMYLCATSRDLGENEQFFGPGTRLTVL.

This clonotype was counted ten times or more. The chain has TRBV27 and TRBJ2-7; D may be TRBD1 (6 bases). The CDR3 has 15 residues. Germline V gene data show CDR1 as MNHEY and CDR2 as SMNVEV (reference sequence). Trimming took off 5 bases at V and 4 bases at J, with 18 bases between the two ends. CDR3 protein: CASSPGAGQDYEQYF. In nucleotides, the CDR3 is TGTGCCAGCAGTCCAGGGGCTGGGCAGGATTACGAGCAGTACTTC.

This clonotype was found many times. The gene calls are TRBV7-9 and TRBJ2-7; D is possibly TRBD1 (6 bases). This CDR3 is 14 amino acids long. CDR1 SEHNR and CDR2 FQNEAQ come from the germline V gene (reference sequence). The V gene lost 2 bases and the J gene lost 6 bases, with 14 bases spanning the gap. The CDR3 coding sequence is TGTGCCAGCAGCTTAATAACAGGGAAGGTCGAGCAGTACTTC. Residues: CASSLITGKVEQYF.

This clonotype was recorded at least ten times. This chain links TRBV29-1 with TRBJ2-5, with 7 bases fitting TRBD2. This CDR3 comprises 13 residues. J gave up 5 bases and V 3 bases, and 6 bases lay outside the gene matches. Per the germline V gene, CDR1 is SQVTM and CDR2 is ANQGSEA. CDR3 protein: CSVDGREGETQYF. The CDR3 nucleotides read TGCAGCGTTGATGGTAGGGAGGGGGAGACCCAGTACTTC.

V is TRBV12-3 or TRBV12-4 and J is TRBJ2-6; no firm D call. The ends were cut back, 0 bases at V and 0 bases at J, with 6 bases in the middle. This CDR3 has 16 amino acids. The CDR3 DNA sequence: TGTGCCAGCAGTTTAGCGGAATTCTCTGGGGCCAACGTCCTGACTTTC. It encodes CASSLAEFSGANVLTF.

This clonotype was recorded at least ten times. The chain uses TRBV25-1 and TRBJ2-5; TRBD2 is a possible D gene (6 bases). Germline-derived CDR1 and CDR2 are MGHDK and SYGVNS. The CDR3 consists of 14 residues. V lost 2 bases to trimming and J lost 3 bases, with 10 bases between them. CDR3 nucleotide sequence: TGTGCCAGCAGTGAAGAAGTAGCGGAAGAGACCCAGTACTTC. The encoded protein is CASSEEVAEETQYF.

The chain links TRBV30 to TRBJ1-2, with a tentative D call TRBD1 (5 bases). Between the trimmed V and J ends, which lost 4 bases and 7 bases, there was a span of 13 bases. There are 12 residues in the CDR3. CDR1 is GTSNPN and CDR2 is SVGIG in the germline V gene (reference sequence). DNA of the CDR3: TGTGCCTGGAACTGGGGGGAGGGTGGCTACACCTTC. Its protein is CAWNWGEGGYTF.

This clonotype was detected many times. The chain carries TRBV28 and TRBJ2-3; D ambiguous. Germline V gene sequence: CDR1 MDHEN, CDR2 SYDVKM. This CDR3 is built from 13 residues. The V end was cut by 1 base, the J end by 2 bases, with 4 bases between. The CDR3 DNA reads as TGTGCCAGCAGTTTATCCACCACAGATACGCAGTATTTT. Amino acids: CASSLSTTDTQYF.

This clonotype showed up many times. The rearrangement joins TRBV11-3 to TRBJ2-5; 14 positions match TRBD2. This CDR3 region has 16 residues. Looked up from germline, CDR1 is SGHNT and CDR2 is YENEEA. The ends lost 5 bases at V and 3 bases at J; junction bases unmatched: 5. CDR3 sequence (DNA): TGTGCCAGCAGCCCCGGGACTAGCGGGAGTGAAGAGACCCAGTACTTC. Translating gives CASSPGTSGSEETQYF.

This clonotype was seen repeatedly, ten times or more. The chain is built from TRBV6-1 and TRBJ2-1; D is tentatively TRBD1 or TRBD2 (5 bases each). From germline, CDR1 is MNHNS and CDR2 SASEGT. The CDR3 extends over 14 amino acids. V lost 5 bases and J lost 7, with 15 bases in between. CDR3 nucleotide sequence: TGTGCCAGCAGTCTCCCGGGACGGCGAAATGAGCAGTTCTTC. It translates to CASSLPGRRNEQFF.

The chain uses TRBV24-1 and TRBJ1-4; D is unclear. Germline CDR1 reads KGHDR; CDR2 reads SFDVKD. CDR3 length: 15 residues. Trimming stripped 0 bases from V and 8 bases from J, with 12 bases between. Here the CDR3 DNA reads TGTGCCACCAGTGATTTGGGGAAAGATGGAGAAAAACTGTTTTTT. It encodes CATSDLGKDGEKLFF.

The table lists this clonotype with many counts. The gene calls are TRBV29-1 and TRBJ1-2; D call uncertain. The CDR3 runs 13 residues. Germline assignment: CDR1 SQVTM and CDR2 ANQGSEA. Trimming removed 3 bases from V and 0 bases from J, with 8 bases in between. The CDR3 here is CSVDPGPNYGYTF. CDR3 sequence (DNA): TGCAGCGTTGATCCTGGACCTAACTATGGCTACACCTTC.

Ten or more counts support this clonotype. The chain combines TRBV7-2 with TRBJ1-4; TRBD1 matches at 7 bases. There are 17 residues in the CDR3. Germline V lookup: CDR1 SGHTA, CDR2 FQGNSA. V lost 4 bases to trimming and J lost 0 bases; unmatched junction nucleotides: 8. The chain's CDR3 is CASSSGQVPATNEKLFF. The CDR3 DNA sequence: TGTGCCAGCAGCTCCGGACAGGTTCCTGCAACTAATGAAAAACTGTTTTTT.

This clonotype was detected a few times. The chain carries TRBV12-3 or TRBV12-4 and TRBJ2-7; TRBD2 aligns across 7 bases. This CDR3 contains 16 residues. J lost 5 bases, V lost 5 bases, and 15 bases had no gene match. As DNA, the CDR3 is TGTGCCAGCAGTCCCGCTCAGCGGGGCGGCTCTAACGAGCAGTACTTC. It is translated as CASSPAQRGGSNEQYF.

This clonotype was seen many times. The V gene is TRBV20-1, the J gene TRBJ2-2; D not resolved. Germline CDR1 is DFQATT and CDR2 is SNEGSKA (reference sequence). The CDR3 spans 13 residues. Trimming left V 1 base short and J 5 bases short, with 8 bases between. For the CDR3, the DNA is TGCAGTGCTAGAGTCGGCTGGACCGGGGAGCTGTTTTTT. It yields the protein CSARVGWTGELFF.

There are many counts of this clonotype. The chain carries TRBV4-2 and TRBJ2-7; 11 positions agree with TRBD2. Germline V gene lookup returns CDR1 LGHNA and CDR2 YNFKEQ. This CDR3 is 17 amino acids long. The trim removed 0 bases at V and 2 bases at J, leaving 6 bases unmatched. The CDR3: CASSQEQGTSGTYEQYF. In DNA form, the CDR3 reads TGTGCCAGCAGCCAAGAGCAAGGGACTAGCGGTACCTACGAGCAGTACTTC.

This clonotype was counted at least ten times. The chain is built from TRBV7-2 and TRBJ2-3; D gene ambiguous. CDR3 length: 14 amino acids. Germline-derived CDR1 and CDR2 are SGHTA and FQGNSA. Trimming stripped 1 base from V and 2 bases from J, with 7 bases between. The CDR3 loop is CASSLGTVTDTQYF. The CDR3, as DNA: TGTGCCAGCAGCTTAGGAACAGTCACAGATACGCAGTATTTT.

The chain links TRBV12-3 or TRBV12-4 to TRBJ2-4, with 12 bases fitting TRBD1. The CDR3 extends over 14 amino acids. V shed 5 bases and J 8 bases; nucleotides not matched to a gene: 4. CDR3 protein: CASSRDRGLDIQYF. The CDR3 nucleotides are TGTGCCAGCAGTAGGGACAGGGGGCTTGACATTCAGTACTTC.

There are many counts of this clonotype. This rearrangement joins TRBV11-2 to TRBJ2-7, with D possibly being TRBD1 (7 bases). The germline CDR1 and CDR2 sequences are SGHAT and FQNNGV. V lost 1 base and J lost 5, with 15 bases in between. This CDR3 spans 15 amino acids. The CDR3 DNA follows: TGTGCCAGCAGCTTAGGAAGGGGGCGCGGGAACGAGCAGTACTTC. Its translation: CASSLGRGRGNEQYF.

This clonotype was seen ten or more times. The chain is built from TRBV28 and TRBJ2-3, with 13 positions matching TRBD2. Per germline, CDR1 MDHEN and CDR2 SYDVKM. J was trimmed by 2 bases and V by 11 bases; bases with no gene match: 7. The CDR3 has 15 amino acids. The CDR3 loop is CASGGLAGDTDTQYF. The CDR3 nucleotides are TGTGCCTCCGGCGGACTAGCGGGAGACACAGATACGCAGTATTTT.

The V and J genes are TRBV6-5 and TRBJ1-5; D unclear. The CDR3 covers 15 residues. Trimming pared 2 bases from V and 0 bases from J, leaving 8 bases between. Germline V lookup: CDR1 MNHEY, CDR2 SVGAGI. As DNA, the CDR3 is TGTGCCAGCAGTTACGGTCGCCTTAGCAATCAGCCCCAGCATTTT. As protein: CASSYGRLSNQPQHF.

In its sample, this clonotype was seen a few times. The gene calls are TRBV20-1 and TRBJ2-2, with D tentatively TRBD1 or TRBD2 (6 bases each). Germline-derived CDR1 and CDR2 are DFQATT and SNEGSKA (reference sequence). The germline V and J ends were trimmed by 5 bases and 3 bases, with 13 bases remaining between them. This CDR3 comprises 14 residues. The CDR3 loop reads CSAHREVDTGELFF. For the CDR3, the DNA is TGCAGTGCTCACAGGGAGGTGGACACCGGGGAGCTGTTTTTT.